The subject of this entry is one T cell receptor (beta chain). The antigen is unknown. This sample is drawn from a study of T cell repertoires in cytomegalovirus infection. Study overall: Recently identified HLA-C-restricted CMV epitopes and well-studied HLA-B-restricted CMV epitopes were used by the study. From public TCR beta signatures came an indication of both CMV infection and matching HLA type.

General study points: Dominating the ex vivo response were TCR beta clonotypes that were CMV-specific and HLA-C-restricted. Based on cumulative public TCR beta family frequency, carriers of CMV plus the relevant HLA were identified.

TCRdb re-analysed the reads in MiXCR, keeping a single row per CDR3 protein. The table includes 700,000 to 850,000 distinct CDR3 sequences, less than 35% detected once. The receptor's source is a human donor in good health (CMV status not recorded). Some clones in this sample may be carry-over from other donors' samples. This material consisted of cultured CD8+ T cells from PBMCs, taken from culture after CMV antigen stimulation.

CDR3: CASSPDRYDSNQPQHF. In nucleotides, the CDR3 is TGTGCCAGCAGTCCGGACAGATACGATAGCAATCAGCCCCAGCATTTT. The chain uses TRBV6-1 and TRBJ1-5, with TRBD1 as a possible D gene (6 bases). Trimming took off 5 bases at V and 0 bases at J, with 14 bases between the two ends. The CDR3 runs to 16 residues. Per germline, CDR1 MNHNS and CDR2 SASEGT.